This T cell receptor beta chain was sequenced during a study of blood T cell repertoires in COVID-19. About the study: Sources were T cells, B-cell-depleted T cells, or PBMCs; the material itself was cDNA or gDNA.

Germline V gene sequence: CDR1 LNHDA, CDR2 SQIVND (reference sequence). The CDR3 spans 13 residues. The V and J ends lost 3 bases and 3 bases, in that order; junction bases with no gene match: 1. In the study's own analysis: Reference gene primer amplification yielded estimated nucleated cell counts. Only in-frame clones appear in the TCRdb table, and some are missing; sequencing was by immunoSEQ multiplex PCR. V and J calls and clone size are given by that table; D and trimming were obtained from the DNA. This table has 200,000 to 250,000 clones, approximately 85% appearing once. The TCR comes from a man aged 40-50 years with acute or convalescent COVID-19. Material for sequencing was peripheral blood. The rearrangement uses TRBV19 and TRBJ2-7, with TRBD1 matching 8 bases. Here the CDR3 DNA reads TGTGCCAGTAGTATCGGGACAGGCTACGAGCAGTACTTC. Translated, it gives CASSIGTGYEQYF. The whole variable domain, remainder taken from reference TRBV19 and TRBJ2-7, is DGGITQSPKYLFRKEGQNVTLSCEQNLNHDAMYWYRQDPGQGLRLIYYSQIVNDFQKGDIAEGYSVSREKKESFPLTVTSAQKNPTAFYLCASSIGTGYEQYFGPGTRLTVT.